Sequencing of this T cell receptor (beta chain) was carried out in a study of regulatory T cells in long-lasting Graves disease. Construction of the TCR beta libraries employed iRepertoire HTBI primers in conjunction with Arm-PCR of CDR3 regions. TCRdb processed the multiplex PCR reads anew with MiXCR; each CDR3 protein has one entry. The sample has around 480,000 distinct CDR3 sequences, roughly 16% seen once; the top ten hold approximately 12%. V was trimmed by 1 base and J by 7 bases, leaving 8 bases between them. In germline, CDR1 is DFQATT, CDR2 SNEGSKA (reference sequence). CDR3 length equals 11 residues. Broader study findings: Segments TRBV28, TRBJ1-2 and TRBJ2-5 showed preferential usage in persistent disease. Sample size was small, which may have lowered accuracy.

This sample's time point: newly diagnosed GD, antithyroid drugs for less than 3 months. After RNA was extracted from PBMCs, the TCR library was made from it. For this clonotype: The target antigen is unknown.

This sample was shared with a second study, whose subject was T cells in Graves' hyperthyroidism and ophthalmopathy.

This clonotype was obtained from a man aged 35-49 years with Graves disease. The chain is built from TRBV20-1 and TRBJ2-7; either TRBD1 or TRBD2 may supply D (5 bases each). This specimen consisted of peripheral blood mononuclear cells (PBMCs), obtained at new diagnosis, from a patient treated with antithyroid drugs. The CDR3 nucleotides are TGCAGTGCTAGAGGGTGGGGGGAGCAGTACTTC. Protein: CSARGWGEQYF.